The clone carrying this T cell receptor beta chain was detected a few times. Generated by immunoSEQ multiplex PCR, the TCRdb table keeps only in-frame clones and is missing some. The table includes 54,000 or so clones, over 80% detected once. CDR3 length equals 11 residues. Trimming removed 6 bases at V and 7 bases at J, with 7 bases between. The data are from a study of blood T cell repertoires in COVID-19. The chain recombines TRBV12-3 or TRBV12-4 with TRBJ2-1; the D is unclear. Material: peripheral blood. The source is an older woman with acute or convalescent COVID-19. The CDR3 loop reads CASSPGNEQFF. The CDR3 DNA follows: TGTGCCAGCAGCCCCGGGAATGAGCAGTTCTTC.